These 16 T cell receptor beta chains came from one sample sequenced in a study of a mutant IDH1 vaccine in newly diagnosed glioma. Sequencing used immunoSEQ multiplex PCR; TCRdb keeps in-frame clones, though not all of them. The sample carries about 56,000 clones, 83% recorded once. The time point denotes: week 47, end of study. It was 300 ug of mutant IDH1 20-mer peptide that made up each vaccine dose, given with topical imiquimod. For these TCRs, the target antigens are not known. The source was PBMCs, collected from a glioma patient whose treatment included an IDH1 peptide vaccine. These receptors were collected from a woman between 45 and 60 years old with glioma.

As DNA, the CDR3 is TGCGCCAGCTCCGGAGATAGGGGCATCGGGGAGCTGTTTTTT. Translation gives CASSGDRGIGELFF. The rearrangement joins TRBV10-1 to TRBJ2-2; D perhaps matches TRBD1 (5 bases). The length of the CDR3 is 14 residues. Germline V gives CDR1 WNHNN, CDR2 SYGVQD (reference sequence). V lost 8 bases to trimming and J lost 7 bases, with 17 bases between them.

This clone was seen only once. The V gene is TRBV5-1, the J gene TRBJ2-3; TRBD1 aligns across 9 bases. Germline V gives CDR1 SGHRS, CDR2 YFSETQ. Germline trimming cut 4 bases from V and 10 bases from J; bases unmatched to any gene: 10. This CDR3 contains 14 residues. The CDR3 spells CASSIWGQGTPQYF. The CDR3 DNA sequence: TGCGCCAGCAGCATTTGGGGACAGGGAACACCGCAGTATTTT.

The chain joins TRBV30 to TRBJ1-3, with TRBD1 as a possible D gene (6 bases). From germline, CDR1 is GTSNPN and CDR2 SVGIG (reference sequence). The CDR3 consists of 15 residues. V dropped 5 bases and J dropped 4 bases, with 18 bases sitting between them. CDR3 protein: CAWGRTAVVGNTIYF. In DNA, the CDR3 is TGTGCCTGGGGACGGACAGCGGTAGTGGGAAACACCATATATTTT.

The CDR3 spells CASSVSYEQYF. CDR3 DNA sequence: TGTGCCAGCAGCGTCTCCTACGAGCAGTACTTC. V usage is TRBV11-2 and J usage is TRBJ2-7; D call uncertain. Germline assignment: CDR1 SGHAT and CDR2 FQNNGV. This CDR3 is 11 amino acids long. Trimming removed 5 bases from V and 0 bases from J, with 2 bases in between.

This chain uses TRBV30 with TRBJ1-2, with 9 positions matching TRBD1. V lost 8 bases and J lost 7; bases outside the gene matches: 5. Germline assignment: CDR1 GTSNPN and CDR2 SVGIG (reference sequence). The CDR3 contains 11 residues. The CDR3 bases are TGTGCCGTGGGACAGGGTCTTGGCTACACCTTC. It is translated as CAVGQGLGYTF.

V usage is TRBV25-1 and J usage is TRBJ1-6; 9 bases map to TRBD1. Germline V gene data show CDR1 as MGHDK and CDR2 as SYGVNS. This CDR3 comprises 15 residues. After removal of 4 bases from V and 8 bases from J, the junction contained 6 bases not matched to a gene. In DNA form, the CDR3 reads TGTGCCAGCAGTGCCACAGGGGGCGTATATTCACCCCTCCACTTT. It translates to CASSATGGVYSPLHF.

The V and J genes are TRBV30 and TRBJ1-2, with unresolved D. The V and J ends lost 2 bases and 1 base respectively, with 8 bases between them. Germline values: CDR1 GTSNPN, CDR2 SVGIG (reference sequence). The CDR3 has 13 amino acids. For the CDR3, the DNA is TGTGCCTGGAGTATGGGGAATAACTATGGCTACACCTTC. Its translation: CAWSMGNNYGYTF. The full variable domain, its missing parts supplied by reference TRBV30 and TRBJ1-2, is SQTIHQWPATLVQPVGSPLSLECTVEGTSNPNLYWYRQAAGRGLQLLFYSVGIGQISSEVPQNLSASRPQDRQFILSSKKLLLSDSGFYLCAWSMGNNYGYTFGSGTRLTVV.

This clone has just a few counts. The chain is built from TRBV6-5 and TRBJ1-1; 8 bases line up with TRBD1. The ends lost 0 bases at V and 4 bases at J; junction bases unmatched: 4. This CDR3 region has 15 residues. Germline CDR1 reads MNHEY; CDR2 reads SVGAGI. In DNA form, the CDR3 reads TGTGCCAGCAGTTACTCCAGGGGGCTCGGCACTGAAGCTTTCTTT. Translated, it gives CASSYSRGLGTEAFF.

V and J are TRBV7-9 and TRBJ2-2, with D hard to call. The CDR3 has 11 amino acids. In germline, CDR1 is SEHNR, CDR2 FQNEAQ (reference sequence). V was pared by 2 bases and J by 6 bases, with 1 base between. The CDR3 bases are TGTGCCAGCAGCTTATCCGGGGAGCTGTTTTTT. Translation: CASSLSGELFF.

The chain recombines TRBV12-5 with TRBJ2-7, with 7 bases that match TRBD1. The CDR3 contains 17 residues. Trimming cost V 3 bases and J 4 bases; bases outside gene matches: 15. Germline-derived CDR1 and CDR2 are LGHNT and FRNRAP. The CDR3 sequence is CASGFPDLQGTGYEQYF. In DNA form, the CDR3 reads TGTGCTAGTGGTTTCCCAGATCTACAGGGGACGGGATACGAGCAGTACTTC.

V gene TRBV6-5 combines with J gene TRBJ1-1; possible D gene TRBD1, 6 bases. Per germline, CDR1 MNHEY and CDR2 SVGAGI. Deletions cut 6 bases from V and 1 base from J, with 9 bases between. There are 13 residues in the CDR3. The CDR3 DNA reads TGTGCCAGCAGGGCGGGACAGAACACTGAAGCTTTCTTT. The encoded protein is CASRAGQNTEAFF.

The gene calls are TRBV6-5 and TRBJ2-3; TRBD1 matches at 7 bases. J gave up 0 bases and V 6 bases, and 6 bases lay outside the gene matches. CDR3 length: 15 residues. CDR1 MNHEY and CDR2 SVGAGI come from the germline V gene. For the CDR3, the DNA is TGTGCCAGCAGCCAAGACAGGGCGAGCACAGATACGCAGTATTTT. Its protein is CASSQDRASTDTQYF.

CDR3 region: CASGLVGGRGTEAFF. The CDR3 DNA reads as TGTGCTAGTGGTTTGGTAGGGGGGCGCGGCACTGAAGCTTTCTTT. The J gene is TRBJ1-1, the V gene TRBV12-5; weak D call: TRBD1 (6 bases). The CDR3 totals 15 residues. Looked up from germline, CDR1 is LGHNT and CDR2 is FRNRAP. Trimming removed 0 bases from V and 4 bases from J, with 12 bases in between.

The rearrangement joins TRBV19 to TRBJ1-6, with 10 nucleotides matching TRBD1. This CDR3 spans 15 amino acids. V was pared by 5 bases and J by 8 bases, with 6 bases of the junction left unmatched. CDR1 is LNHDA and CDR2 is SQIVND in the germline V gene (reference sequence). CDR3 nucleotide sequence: TGTGCCAGTAGTTTCGGACAGGGGGTCGATTCACCCCTCCACTTT. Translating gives CASSFGQGVDSPLHF. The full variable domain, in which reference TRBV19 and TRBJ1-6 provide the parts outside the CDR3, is DGGITQSPKYLFRKEGQNVTLSCEQNLNHDAMYWYRQDPGQGLRLIYYSQIVNDFQKGDIAEGYSVSREKKESFPLTVTSAQKNPTAFYLCASSFGQGVDSPLHFGNGTRLTVT.

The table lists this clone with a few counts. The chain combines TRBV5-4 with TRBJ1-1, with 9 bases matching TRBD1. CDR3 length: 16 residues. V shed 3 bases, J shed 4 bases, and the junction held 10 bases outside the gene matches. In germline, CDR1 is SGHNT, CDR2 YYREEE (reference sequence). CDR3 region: CASSSFLTGGVTEAFF. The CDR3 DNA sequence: TGTGCCAGCAGCTCCTTCCTGACAGGGGGAGTCACTGAAGCTTTCTTT.

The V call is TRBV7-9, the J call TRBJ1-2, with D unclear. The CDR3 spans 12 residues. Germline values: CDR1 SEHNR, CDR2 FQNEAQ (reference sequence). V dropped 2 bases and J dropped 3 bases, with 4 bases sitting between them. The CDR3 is CASSLSDYGYTF. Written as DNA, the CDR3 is TGTGCCAGCAGCTTAAGTGACTATGGCTACACCTTC.